These 6 T cell receptor beta chains originate from one sample sequenced in a study of long-term antiretroviral therapy in people with HIV (dated by TCRdb to about 2022). The immunoSEQ hsTCRB v3.0 assay was used at survey level resolution to sequence the TRB variable region. Held by TCRdb, this immuneACCESS table contains in-frame sequences only and omits some clones. Under half of the omission traces to an unresolved V gene where checked; the cause of the rest is unknown. The sample records 25,000 to 30,000 clones, around 93% of which are singletons. In total, the top ten clones hold 2.5% to 3.5% of the sample. The source material was unsorted PBMCs, sampled just over 7.3 years after starting antiretroviral therapy. These receptors were collected from a man aged 45 to 65 with HIV.

The rearrangement joins TRBV7-2 to TRBJ2-3; TRBD1 aligns across 7 bases. CDR1 and CDR2 (germline): SGHTA, FQGNSA. The CDR3 covers 13 residues. The ends lost 4 bases at V and 5 bases at J; junction bases unmatched: 3. For the CDR3, the DNA is TGTGCCAGCAGCTCGAACAGGGGAGATACGCAGTATTTT. Amino acid sequence: CASSSNRGDTQYF.

The genes are TRBV2 and TRBJ2-7; 13 nucleotides match TRBD2. The J segment lost 7 bases and the V segment lost 5 bases, leaving 8 bases of the junction unmatched. This CDR3 has 15 amino acids. CDR1 is SNHLY and CDR2 is FYNNEI in the germline V gene. The CDR3 DNA is TGTGCCAGCAGTCCGCGGACTAGCGGGGGTTGGGAGCAGTACTTC. Its translation: CASSPRTSGGWEQYF. Filled out from reference TRBV2 and TRBJ2-7, the complete variable domain reads EPEVTQTPSHQVTQMGQEVILRCVPISNHLYFYWYRQILGQKVEFLVSFYNNEISEKSEIFDDQFSVERPDGSNFTLKIRSTKLEDSAMYFCASSPRTSGGWEQYFGPGTRLTVT.

This CDR3 reads CASTILGFTEAFF. The CDR3 DNA follows: TGTGCCAGCACCATTCTGGGTTTTACTGAAGCTTTCTTT. V usage is TRBV5-6 and J usage is TRBJ1-1; no firm D call. This CDR3 region has 13 residues. V was clipped by 6 bases and J by 5 bases, with 14 bases between them. CDR1 is SGHDT and CDR2 is YYEEEE in the germline V gene.

The V call is TRBV6-1, the J call TRBJ1-1; D ambiguous. Trimming shortened V by 4 bases and J by 5 bases, and 14 bases separated the two germline ends. Germline CDR1 MNHNS, CDR2 SASEGT. The CDR3 length is 14 residues. CDR3 coding DNA: TGTGCCAGCAGTGCAAAGGCAGAAGGGACTGAAGCTTTCTTT. This encodes CASSAKAEGTEAFF.

V gene TRBV4-3 combines with J gene TRBJ2-3, with 13 bases aligning to TRBD2. This CDR3 contains 18 residues. The V gene's germline CDR1 is LGHNA and CDR2 YSLEER. The V and J ends lost 1 base and 0 bases, in that order; junction bases with no gene match: 4. Here the CDR3 DNA reads TGCGCCAGCAGCCAAGGACTAGCGGGGGGATCTAGCACAGATACGCAGTATTTT. Translating gives CASSQGLAGGSSTDTQYF.

V and J are TRBV5-6 and TRBJ2-7; TRBD2 agrees at 8 bases. The J segment lost 4 bases and the V segment lost 1 base, leaving 4 bases of the junction unmatched. The germline V gene encodes CDR1 SGHDT and CDR2 YYEEEE. The CDR3 is 14 residues long. The CDR3 nucleotides read TGTGCCAGCAGCTTGTCTGGGACTAGATACGAGCAGTACTTC. As protein: CASSLSGTRYEQYF.